This T cell receptor (beta chain) was profiled in a study of PD-1 blockade in classical Hodgkin lymphoma. General observations from the study: At baseline, newly diagnosed patients reportedly showed less TCR diversity than healthy donors.

Germline V gene lookup returns CDR1 LNHDA and CDR2 SQIVND (reference sequence). This CDR3 is built from 17 residues. V lost 5 bases, J lost 4 bases, and 21 bases lay in between. As to this clone: No antigen is known for it.

Time point: newly diagnosed, previously untreated cHL patient sample. Starting with thawed PBMCs, CD4+ T cells were purified by magnetic negative selection. The data were produced by immunoSEQ multiplex PCR, yet TCRdb's version contains in-frame clones alone and is incomplete. The sample yields approximately 35,000 clones, around 88% seen once. This receptor was obtained from a human donor with classical Hodgkin lymphoma. Sequences were obtained from CD4+ T cells from blood. V gene TRBV19 combines with J gene TRBJ1-5; D may be TRBD1 (5 bases). The CDR3 loop reads CASSALMAGIGNQPQHF. Here the CDR3 DNA reads TGTGCCAGTAGTGCTTTGATGGCAGGGATTGGAAATCAGCCCCAGCATTTT.